The rows below give T cell receptor beta chains drawn from one sample of a study of control samples from healthy donors and cancer patients. The repertoire was sequenced with immunoSEQ multiplex PCR; TCRdb's copy has only in-frame clones and lacks some. This table holds tens of thousands of clones, approximately 86% found once. Sequenced material: blood. The receptors originated from a man aged 25-45 years in good health. Each CDR3 is given with its conserved first and last residue. D genes are given only for firm matches. Only some rows state a clone size, as once, few, many or a class for expanded clones.

j_gene | d_gene | v_gene | abundance | CDR3nt | CDR3aa
TRBJ1-5 | . | TRBV12-3/TRBV12-4 | . | TGTGCCAGCAGTCTTGCCGTCAATCAGCCCCAGCATTTT | CASSLAVNQPQHF
TRBJ1-3 | . | TRBV6-5 | . | TGTGCCAGCAGTTACTCGATAGGGAACTCTGGAAACACCATATATTTT | CASSYSIGNSGNTIYF
TRBJ1-2 | TRBD1 | TRBV9 | . | TGTGCCAGCAGCGGACAGGGCCCGGACTATGGCTACACCTTC | CASSGQGPDYGYTF
TRBJ2-2 | . | TRBV19 | few | TGTGCCAGTAGTCTAAGGGGGGCGTCGGGGGCGGTGGTCGCGAACACCGGGGAGCTGTTTTTT | CASSLRGASGAVVANTGELFF
TRBJ2-3 | TRBD2 | TRBV7-8 | . | TGTGCCAGCAGCTTATGGCAAGCGGGGGGGCACACAGATACGCAGTATTTT | CASSLWQAGGHTDTQYF
TRBJ1-2 | . | TRBV23-1 | . | TGCGCCAGCAACCCCCCGGGCCCCTTC | CASNPPGPF
TRBJ1-1 | . | TRBV27 | . | TGTGCCAGCAGTTCACTGTCTGAAGCTTTCTTT | CASSSLSEAFF
TRBJ1-2 | . | TRBV27 | . | TGTGCCAGCAGTTTATTTCCCCCAGACCTGGGGGGCTACACCTTC | CASSLFPPDLGGYTF
TRBJ1-2 | . | TRBV10-3 | . | TGTGCCACCAAGGCAGGGACGGAGGAAACCTTC | CATKAGTEETF
TRBJ1-4 | . | TRBV25-1 | . | TGTGCCAGCAGTGAAAAAGAAACTAATGAAAAACTGTTTTTT | CASSEKETNEKLFF
TRBJ1-1 | TRBD1 | TRBV18 | . | TGTGCCAGCTCACCTGCTTCCCCAGGACAGGGAATGAACACTGAAGCTTTCTTT | CASSPASPGQGMNTEAFF
TRBJ2-1 | TRBD1 | TRBV6-5 | . | TGTGCCAGCGGGAGGGACAGGGGGTACAATGAGCAGTTCTTC | CASGRDRGYNEQFF
TRBJ2-2 | . | TRBV29-1 | . | TGCAGCGTTGCTCGGCAGTCAACCGGGGAGCTGTTTTTT | CSVARQSTGELFF
TRBJ1-2 | . | TRBV19 | once | TGTGCCAGTAGTATACCGACAGGAGGGGTCCTGAGCGGCTACACCTTC | CASSIPTGGVLSGYTF
TRBJ2-7 | . | TRBV5-1 | . | TGCGCCAGCAGCTTGGGCCCGTCGGACAACTACGAGCAGTACTTC | CASSLGPSDNYEQYF
TRBJ2-1 | TRBD2 | TRBV9 | . | TGTGCCAGCAGCGAGGGAGGGACTCGTACGGATGAGCAGTTCTTC | CASSEGGTRTDEQFF
TRBJ1-5 | . | TRBV7-2 | . | TGTGCCAGCAGCTTATTTCCGGCAGGGGTCAATCAGCCCCAGCATTTT | CASSLFPAGVNQPQHF
TRBJ1-2 | . | TRBV3-1/TRBV3-2 | . | TGTGCCAGCAGCCAAAGAGGGCAGGGAGGCTACACCTTC | CASSQRGQGGYTF
TRBJ1-1 | TRBD1 | TRBV11-2 | once | TGTGCCAGCAGCGTCTGGGACAGGGCGTTGAACACTGAAGCTTTCTTT | CASSVWDRALNTEAFF
TRBJ1-2 | TRBD1 | TRBV19 | . | TGTGCCAGTAGTCGAGGGACAGGAGGCAACGGCTATGGCTACACCTTC | CASSRGTGGNGYGYTF
TRBJ2-7 | . | TRBV18 | . | TGTGCCAGCTCACCACGGCAGGAGGCCAACGAGCAGTACTTC | CASSPRQEANEQYF
TRBJ2-1 | TRBD1 | TRBV6-5 | few | TGTGCCATCAAGAGGCAGGGGGTGGATGAGCAGTTCTTC | CAIKRQGVDEQFF
TRBJ2-1 | . | TRBV13 | . | TGTGCCAGCAGCTTAGTGGCCCCAAACTACAATGAGCAGTTCTTC | CASSLVAPNYNEQFF
TRBJ1-3 | TRBD1 | TRBV25-1 | . | TGTGCCAGCAGTGACCTTGGGACAGACACCATATATTTT | CASSDLGTDTIYF
TRBJ1-2 | . | TRBV9 | . | TGTGCCAGCAGCGAGATTTCTTTGGATGGCTACACCTTC | CASSEISLDGYTF
TRBJ2-6 | . | TRBV18 | . | TGTGCCAGCTCACCGATCCCCCAGGGGCGTGGGGCCAACGTCCTGACTTTC | CASSPIPQGRGANVLTF
TRBJ1-6 | . | TRBV14 | . | TGTGCCAGCAGCCAGGCGGGGCGCTACCATTCACCCCTCCACTTT | CASSQAGRYHSPLHF
TRBJ1-5 | TRBD1 | TRBV10-3 | once | TGTGCCATCACCGACAGGGAGTTTGGCCAGCCCCAGCATTTT | CAITDREFGQPQHF